This T cell receptor beta chain emerged from a study of long-term antiretroviral therapy in people with HIV. immunoSEQ v3.0 was run at survey level. Clones were sequenced by immunoSEQ multiplex PCR, and TCRdb holds only the in-frame ones, with some missing. Of around 30,000 clones in the sample, 85% are singletons; the top ten hold 8% to 10%. The V end lost 2 bases, the J end lost 4 bases, and 19 bases lay between the germline ends. The CDR3 has 17 amino acids. The germline V gene has CDR1 SGHTS and CDR2 YDEGEE. The chain recombines TRBV5-8 with TRBJ2-1; D perhaps matches TRBD2 (6 bases). Sequences were derived from unsorted PBMCs, sampled 2.3 years after starting antiretroviral therapy. This clonotype originated in a man aged 35 to 55 with HIV. The CDR3 coding sequence is TGTGCCAGCAGCTTACATCCCGGTGTGGGGGGATACAATGAGCAGTTCTTC. Encoded protein: CASSLHPGVGGYNEQFF.